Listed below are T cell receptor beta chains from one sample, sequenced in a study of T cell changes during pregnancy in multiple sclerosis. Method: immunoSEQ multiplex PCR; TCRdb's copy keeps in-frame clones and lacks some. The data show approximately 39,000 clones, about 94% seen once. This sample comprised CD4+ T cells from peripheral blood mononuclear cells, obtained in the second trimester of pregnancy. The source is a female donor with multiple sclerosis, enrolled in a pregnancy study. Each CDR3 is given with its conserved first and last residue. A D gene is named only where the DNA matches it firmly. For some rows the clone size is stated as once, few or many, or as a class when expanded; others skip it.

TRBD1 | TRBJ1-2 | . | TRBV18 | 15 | TGTGCCAGCTCACTCAATGGACAGGGCACCTATGGCTACACCTTC | CASSLNGQGTYGYTF
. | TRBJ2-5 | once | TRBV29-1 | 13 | TGCAGCGTTGATTCGGGGATCCAAGAGACCCAGTACTTC | CSVDSGIQETQYF
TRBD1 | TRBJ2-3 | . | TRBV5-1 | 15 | TGCGCCAGCAGCACCAACCAGGGGGCTATAGATACGCAGTATTTT | CASSTNQGAIDTQYF
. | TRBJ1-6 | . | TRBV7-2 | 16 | TGTGCCAGCAGCTTGAAGTGGGGGGTTGCACATTCACCCCTCCACTTT | CASSLKWGVAHSPLHF
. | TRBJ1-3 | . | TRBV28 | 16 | TGTGCCAGCAGTCCTTGGACAGCTAGCTCTGGAAACACCATATATTTT | CASSPWTASSGNTIYF
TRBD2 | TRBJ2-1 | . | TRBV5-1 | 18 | TGCGCCAGCAGCCAAGGACTAGCGGGAGGCAGCTCCTACAATGAGCAGTTCTTC | CASSQGLAGGSSYNEQFF
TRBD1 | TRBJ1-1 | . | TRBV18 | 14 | TGTGCCAGCTCACGGGACAGGGGGAACACTGAAGCTTTCTTT | CASSRDRGNTEAFF
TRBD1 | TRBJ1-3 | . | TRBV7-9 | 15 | TGTGCCAGCAGCCGACAGGGGCCGGCTGGAAACACCATATATTTT | CASSRQGPAGNTIYF
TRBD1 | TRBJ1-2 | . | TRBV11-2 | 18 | TGTGCCAGCAGCGGTGGGGCGGACAGGCCTCCGGGTGTCTATGGCTACACCTTC | CASSGGADRPPGVYGYTF
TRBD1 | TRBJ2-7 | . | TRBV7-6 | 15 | TGTGCCAGCAGCCGGGGGACAGGGCCCTCCTACGAGCAGTACTTC | CASSRGTGPSYEQYF
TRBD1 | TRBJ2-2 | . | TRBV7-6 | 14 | TGTGCCAGCAGCATCACAGGGGGCACCGGGGAGCTGTTTTTT | CASSITGGTGELFF
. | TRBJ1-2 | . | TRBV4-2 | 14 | TGTGCCAGCAGGCACCCACCAGAAAACTATGGCTACACCTTC | CASRHPPENYGYTF
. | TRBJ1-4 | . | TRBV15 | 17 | TGTGCCACCAGCAGAGTGGGCAGGGGTTCCGAGGGGGAAAAACTGTTTTTT | CATSRVGRGSEGEKLFF
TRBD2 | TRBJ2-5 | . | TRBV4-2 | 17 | TGTGCCAGCAGCCAACGGACTAGCGGGGGGGCGGGGGAGACCCAGTACTTC | CASSQRTSGGAGETQYF
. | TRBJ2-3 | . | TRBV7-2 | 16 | TGTGCCAGCAGCCCAGTGGCGGGGGCCGTGTCAGATACGCAGTATTTT | CASSPVAGAVSDTQYF
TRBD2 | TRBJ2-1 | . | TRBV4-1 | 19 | TGCGCCAGCAGCCACCTCTTGGGGGCTAGCGGGGGTTTTTACAATGAGCAGTTCTTC | CASSHLLGASGGFYNEQFF
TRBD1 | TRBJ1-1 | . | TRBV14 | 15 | TGTGCCAGCAGCCCTAGAGGGACAGTCAACACTGAAGCTTTCTTT | CASSPRGTVNTEAFF
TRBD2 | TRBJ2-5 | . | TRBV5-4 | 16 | TGTGCCAGCAGCGCACAGACTAGCGGAAAAAAAGAGACCCAGTACTTC | CASSAQTSGKKETQYF
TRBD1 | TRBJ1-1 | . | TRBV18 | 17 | TGTGCCAGCTCACCGACCCAGGGGGCTGGTATCTTCACTGAAGCTTTCTTT | CASSPTQGAGIFTEAFF
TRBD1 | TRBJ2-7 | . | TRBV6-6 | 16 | TGTGCCAGCAGTTACCTAACAGGACAGGGGGCTAACGAGCAGTACTTC | CASSYLTGQGANEQYF
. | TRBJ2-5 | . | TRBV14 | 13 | TGTGCCAGCAGCCAAGATAGGAGTAGCCAACCGTACTTC | CASSQDRSSQPYF
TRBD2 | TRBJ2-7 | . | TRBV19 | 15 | TGTGCCAGTAGTTTTAGCGGGAGGGGGACCTACGAGCAGTACTTC | CASSFSGRGTYEQYF
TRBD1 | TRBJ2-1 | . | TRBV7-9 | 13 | TGTGCCAGCAGAACCGGGACAGACAATGAGCAGTTCTTC | CASRTGTDNEQFF
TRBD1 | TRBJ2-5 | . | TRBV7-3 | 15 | TGTGCCAGCAGCCTCCGACAGGGGGCGCGAGAGACCCAGTACTTC | CASSLRQGARETQYF
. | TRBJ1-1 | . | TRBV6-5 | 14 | TGTGCCAGCAGTCCATCTTGGGGGGGGCGAAAAGCTTTCTTT | CASSPSWGGRKAFF
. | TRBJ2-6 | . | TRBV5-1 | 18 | TGCGCCAGCAGCTTGCTTCCACGAAAGCTCTCTGGGGCCAACGTCCTGACTTTC | CASSLLPRKLSGANVLTF
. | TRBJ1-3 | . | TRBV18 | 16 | TGTGCCAGCTCACCAGACAGGAGGAGCTCTGGAAACACCATATATTTT | CASSPDRRSSGNTIYF
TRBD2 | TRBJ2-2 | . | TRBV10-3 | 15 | TGTGCCATCTCCTTGGTAGCGGGGAACACCGGGGAGCTGTTTTTT | CAISLVAGNTGELFF
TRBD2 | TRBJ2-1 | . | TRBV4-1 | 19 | TGCGCCAGCAGCCAAGAAGGACGGGGACTAGCGGGAGTAGGGAATGAGCAGTTCTTC | CASSQEGRGLAGVGNEQFF
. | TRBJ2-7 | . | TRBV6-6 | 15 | TGTGCCAGCAGTCCACCGACGGGACTCACCTACGAGCAGTACTTC | CASSPPTGLTYEQYF
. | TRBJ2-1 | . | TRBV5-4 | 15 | TGTGCCAGCAGCTTGGCCGGCCGGAGGGTGGGAGAGCAGTTCTTC | CASSLAGRRVGEQFF
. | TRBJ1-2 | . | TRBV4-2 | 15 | TGTGCCAGCAGCCAGTCCCCTCAGGGAAACTATGGCTACACCTTC | CASSQSPQGNYGYTF
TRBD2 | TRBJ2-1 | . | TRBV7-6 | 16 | TGTGCCAGCAGCTTAGTAGCGGGGGTCAACAACGATGAGCAGTTCTTC | CASSLVAGVNNDEQFF
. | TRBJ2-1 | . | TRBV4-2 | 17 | TGTGCCAGCAGCCAAGAACGGGGGAGGGGGGGCCTGAATGAGCAGTTCTTC | CASSQERGRGGLNEQFF
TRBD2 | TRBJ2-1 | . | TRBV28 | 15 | TGTGCCAGCAGTGGGGTAGCGGGAGTAGGCAATGAGCAGTTCTTC | CASSGVAGVGNEQFF
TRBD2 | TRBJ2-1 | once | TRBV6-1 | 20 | TGTGCCAGCAGTGAAGCCCGACGGACTAGCGGGAGGGCGCGGGACAATGAGCAGTTCTTC | CASSEARRTSGRARDNEQFF
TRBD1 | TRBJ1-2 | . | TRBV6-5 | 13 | TGTGCCAGCAGACCTGACAGGGACTATGGCTACACCTTC | CASRPDRDYGYTF
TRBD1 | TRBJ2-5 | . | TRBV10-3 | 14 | TGTGCCATCAGGGCAGGGGGCGAGGGGGAGACCCAGTACTTC | CAIRAGGEGETQYF
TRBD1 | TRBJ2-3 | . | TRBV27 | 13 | TGTGCCAGCAGGTCGACAGGGCCCGCCGCGAAGTATTTT | CASRSTGPAAKYF
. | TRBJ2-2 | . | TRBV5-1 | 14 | TGCGCCAGCACCCCGAGGGCTGATGGCGGGGAGCTGTTTTTT | CASTPRADGGELFF
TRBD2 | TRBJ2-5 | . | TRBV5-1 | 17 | TGCGCCAGCAGCTTGGGCCTAGCGGGAGGGCCGGGAGAGACCCAGTACTTC | CASSLGLAGGPGETQYF